This passage covers 13 T cell receptor beta chains from one sample sequenced in a study of response to subunit inactivated influenza vaccine. TCRdb independently ran MiXCR on the RT-PCR reads; one entry per CDR3 protein. The sample lists around 200,000 distinct CDR3 sequences; approximately 15% were seen once. The material was CD8+ T cells sorted from PBMCs, obtained around 5 days after vaccination. All receptors come from a man aged 50 to 59 who received an inactivated influenza vaccine.

This clonotype was observed a handful of times. This sequence joins TRBV2 and TRBJ1-4, with 10 bases identical to TRBD1. Germline loops: CDR1 SNHLY, CDR2 FYNNEI. Trimming at V came to 7 bases and at J to 0 bases, leaving 2 bases not matched to a gene. This CDR3 is 15 amino acids long. CDR3 nucleotides: TGTGCCAGCACCGGGACAGGGGCAACTAATGAAAAACTGTTTTTT. Amino acids: CASTGTGATNEKLFF. Complete variable domain (other parts from reference TRBV2 and TRBJ1-4): EPEVTQTPSHQVTQMGQEVILRCVPISNHLYFYWYRQILGQKVEFLVSFYNNEISEKSEIFDDQFSVERPDGSNFTLKIRSTKLEDSAMYFCASTGTGATNEKLFFGSGTQLSVL.

The V call is TRBV9, the J call TRBJ2-1; D is unresolved. This CDR3 region has 12 residues. Trimming took off 4 bases at V and 8 bases at J, with 10 bases between the two ends. Germline CDR1 SGDLS, CDR2 YYNGEE. The CDR3, as DNA: TGTGCCAGCAGCTCTATTCAAGATGAGCAGTTCTTC. Protein: CASSSIQDEQFF.

Many counts were recorded for this clonotype. The V call is TRBV11-2, the J call TRBJ2-2; D remains ambiguous. The CDR3 length is 18 residues. Germline CDR1 and CDR2: SGHAT and FQNNGV. The V end was cut by 2 bases, the J end by 4 bases, with 20 bases between. The CDR3 sequence: CASSLNKASRVFTGELFF. The CDR3 coding sequence is TGTGCCAGCAGCTTAAATAAGGCGAGTCGAGTTTTCACCGGGGAGCTGTTTTTT.

V usage is TRBV2 and J usage is TRBJ2-1, with 8 positions matching TRBD2. Germline CDR1 SNHLY, CDR2 FYNNEI. This CDR3 has 16 residues. With 2 bases clipped from V and 4 bases from J, the junction kept 7 bases outside the gene matches. CDR3: CASSENGAGVYNEQFF. The CDR3 nucleotides read TGTGCCAGCAGTGAAAATGGAGCGGGGGTTTACAATGAGCAGTTCTTC.

This clonotype has more than one count but fewer than ten. The chain is built from TRBV27 and TRBJ2-1, with TRBD1 identical over 10 bases. The V gene end was trimmed by 5 bases and the J gene end by 2 bases; junction bases not matched to a gene: 15. The CDR3 length is 19 residues. Germline CDR1 and CDR2: MNHEY and SMNVEV (reference sequence). The CDR3 region has the DNA TGTGCCAGCAGTAGGTACGGGACAGGGGTTCTACGCACCTACAATGAGCAGTTCTTC. It encodes CASSRYGTGVLRTYNEQFF.

The table lists this clonotype with many counts. This chain uses TRBV3-1 with TRBJ2-1; the D is unclear. This CDR3 is 15 amino acids long. V was shortened by 0 bases and J by 5 bases, with 11 bases between the two germline ends. The germline gives CDR1 LGHDT, CDR2 YNNKEL (reference sequence). In DNA, the CDR3 is TGTGCCAGCAGCCAAGATCGGCTAGACGACAATGAGCAGTTCTTC. Encoded protein: CASSQDRLDDNEQFF.

This clonotype was picked up many times. This sequence joins TRBV6-5 and TRBJ2-7; 7 bases line up with TRBD2. Unmatched junction bases numbered 5, after V lost 4 bases and J lost 2 bases. CDR1 and CDR2 (germline): MNHEY, SVGAGI. This CDR3 is built from 14 residues. The CDR3 is CASSSLAGTYEQYF. CDR3 DNA: TGTGCCAGCAGTTCGTTAGCGGGCACCTACGAGCAGTACTTC.

The genes are TRBV7-9 and TRBJ2-7; D is ambiguous. Trimming took off 5 bases at V and 3 bases at J, with 5 bases between the two ends. The CDR3 is made up of 11 amino acids. Germline loops: CDR1 SEHNR, CDR2 FQNEAQ (reference sequence). This CDR3 reads CASSPNYEQYF. In nucleotides, the CDR3 is TGTGCCAGCAGCCCCAACTACGAGCAGTACTTC.

This clonotype was detected many times. The chain couples TRBV29-1 to TRBJ2-7; TRBD1 aligns across 10 bases. The CDR3 runs 13 residues. The J segment lost 7 bases and the V segment lost 6 bases, leaving 9 bases of the junction unmatched. CDR1 and CDR2 (germline): SQVTM, ANQGSEA. This chain's CDR3 is CSVLGTGVEEQYF. The DNA for the CDR3 is TGCAGCGTGCTAGGGACAGGGGTTGAAGAGCAGTACTTC.

This clonotype turned up a few times. J is TRBJ1-3 and V is TRBV29-1; perhaps TRBD1 as D (5 bases). The CDR3 spans 14 residues. Between the trimmed V and J ends, which lost 6 bases and 0 bases, there was a span of 12 bases. Germline CDR1 reads SQVTM; CDR2 reads ANQGSEA. The CDR3 here is CSVADSLSGNTIYF. The CDR3 DNA sequence: TGCAGCGTAGCCGACAGTCTCTCTGGAAACACCATATATTTT.

The V call is TRBV7-8, the J call TRBJ2-1; D is undetermined. This CDR3 has 11 residues. V dropped 11 bases and J dropped 10 bases, with 15 bases sitting between them. CDR1 SGHVS and CDR2 FQNEAQ come from the germline V gene. CDR3 DNA: TGTGCCTGCTCAGTGGCCAACGAGCAGTTCTTC. Protein sequence: CACSVANEQFF.

Ten or more counts support this clonotype. The chain combines TRBV21-1 with TRBJ1-1; TRBD1 is taken as the D call from the table, unchecked against the DNA. TRBV21-1 is labeled a pseudogene. CDR3 length: 18 amino acids. Here the CDR3 DNA reads TGTGCCAGCAGCAAAGAAGTAGACAGGGAATCATCGAACACTGAAGCTTTCTTT. It encodes CASSKEVDRESSNTEAFF.

In DNA, the CDR3 is TGCGCCAGCCTCCCTAGGGGGGGGGAGAACACCGGGGAGCTGTTTTTT. Translating gives CASLPRGGENTGELFF. The V call is TRBV5-1, the J call TRBJ2-2; maybe TRBD2 (7 bases). Germline CDR1 and CDR2: SGHRS and YFSETQ. The CDR3 covers 16 residues. The V end lost 7 bases, the J end lost 1 base, and 17 bases lay between the germline ends.